The present TCR beta chain was sequenced within a study of tumor and adjacent non-tumor tissue in lung cancer. A modified ARM-PCR protocol with three rounds of nested PCR amplified TCRbeta. TCRdb fed the multiplex PCR reads into MiXCR, producing one record per CDR3 protein. The sample has 200,000 or so distinct CDR3 sequences, 70% to 75% seen once. In the case of this clonotype: The junction departs from germline at one end; a sequencing error may be responsible.

RNA was extracted from bulk tissue without any cell sorting. The CDR3 is made up of 15 amino acids. Germline CDR1 SGHAT, CDR2 FQNNGV. Sequenced: lung tumor tissue. J is TRBJ2-7 and V is TRBV11-2; no clear D. The receptor was derived from a man aged 55 to 70 with non-small cell lung cancer. The CDR3 DNA follows: TGTGCCAGCAGCTCGACCCCCGGGCTCGCCTACAAGCAATACTTC. Its protein is CASSSTPGLAYKQYF.